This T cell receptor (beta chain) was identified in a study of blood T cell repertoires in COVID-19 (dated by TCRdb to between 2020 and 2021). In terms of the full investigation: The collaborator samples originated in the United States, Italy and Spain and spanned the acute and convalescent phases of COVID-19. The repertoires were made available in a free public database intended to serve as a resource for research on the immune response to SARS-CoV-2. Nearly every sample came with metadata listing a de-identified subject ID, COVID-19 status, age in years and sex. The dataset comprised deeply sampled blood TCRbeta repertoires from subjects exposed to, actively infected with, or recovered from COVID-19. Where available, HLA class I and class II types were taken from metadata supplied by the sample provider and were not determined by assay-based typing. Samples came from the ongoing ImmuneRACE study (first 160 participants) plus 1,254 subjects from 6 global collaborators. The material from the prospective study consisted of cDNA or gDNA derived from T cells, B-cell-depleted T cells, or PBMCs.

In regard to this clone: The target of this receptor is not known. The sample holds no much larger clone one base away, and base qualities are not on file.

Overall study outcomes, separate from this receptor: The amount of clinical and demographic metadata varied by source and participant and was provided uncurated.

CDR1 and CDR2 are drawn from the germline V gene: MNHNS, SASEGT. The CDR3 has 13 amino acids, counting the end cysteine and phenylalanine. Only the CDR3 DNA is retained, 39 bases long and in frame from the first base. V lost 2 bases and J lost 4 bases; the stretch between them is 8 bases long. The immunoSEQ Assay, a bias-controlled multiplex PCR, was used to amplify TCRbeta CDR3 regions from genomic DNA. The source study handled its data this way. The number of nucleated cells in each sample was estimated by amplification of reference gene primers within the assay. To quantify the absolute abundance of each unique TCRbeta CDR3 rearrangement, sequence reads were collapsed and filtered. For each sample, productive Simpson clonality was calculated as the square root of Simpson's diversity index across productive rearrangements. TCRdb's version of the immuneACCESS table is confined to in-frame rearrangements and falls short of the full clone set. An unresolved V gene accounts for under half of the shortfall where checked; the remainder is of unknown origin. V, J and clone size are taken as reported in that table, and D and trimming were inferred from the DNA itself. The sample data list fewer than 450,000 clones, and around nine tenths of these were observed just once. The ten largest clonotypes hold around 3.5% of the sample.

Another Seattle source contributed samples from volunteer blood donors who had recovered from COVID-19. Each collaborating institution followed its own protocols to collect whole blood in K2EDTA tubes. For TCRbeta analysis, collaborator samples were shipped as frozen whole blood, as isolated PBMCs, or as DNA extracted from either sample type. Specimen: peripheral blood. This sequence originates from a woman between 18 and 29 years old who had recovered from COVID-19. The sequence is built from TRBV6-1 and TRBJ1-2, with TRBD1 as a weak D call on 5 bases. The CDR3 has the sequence CASSEPGGYGYTF. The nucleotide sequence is TGTGCCAGCAGTGAACCCGGGGGCTATGGCTACACCTTC.